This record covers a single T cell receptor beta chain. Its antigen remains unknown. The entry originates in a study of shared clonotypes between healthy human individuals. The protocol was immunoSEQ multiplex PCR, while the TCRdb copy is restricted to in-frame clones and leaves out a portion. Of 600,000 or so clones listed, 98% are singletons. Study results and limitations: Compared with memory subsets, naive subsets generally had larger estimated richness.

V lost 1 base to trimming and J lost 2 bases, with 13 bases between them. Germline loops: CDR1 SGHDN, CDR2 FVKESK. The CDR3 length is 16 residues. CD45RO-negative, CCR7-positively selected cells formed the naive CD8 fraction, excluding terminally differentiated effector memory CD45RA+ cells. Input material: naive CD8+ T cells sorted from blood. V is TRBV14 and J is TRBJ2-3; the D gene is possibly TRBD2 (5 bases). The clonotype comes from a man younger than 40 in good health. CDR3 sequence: CASSQGGSRYTDTQYF. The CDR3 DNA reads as TGTGCCAGCAGCCAAGGAGGGAGTAGGTACACAGATACGCAGTATTTT. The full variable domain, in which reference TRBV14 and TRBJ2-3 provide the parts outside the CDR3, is EAGVTQFPSHSVIEKGQTVTLRCDPISGHDNLYWYRRVMGKEIKFLLHFVKESKQDESGMPNNRFLAERTGGTYSTLKVQPAELEDSGVYFCASSQGGSRYTDTQYFGPGTRLTVL.